This is a list of T cell receptor beta chains from one sample in a study of breast tumors, draining lymph nodes, adjacent tissues. TCRdb re-called the multiplex PCR reads with MiXCR, one entry per CDR3 protein. The sample includes 290,000 or so distinct CDR3 sequences, under 35% of them seen just once. The sequenced sample consisted of axillary lymph node tissue. These receptors originate from a female donor with breast cancer. Some clones in this sample may be carry-over from other donors' samples. Each CDR3 is given with its conserved first and last residue. Fields, in order: CDR3 length, clone size, V gene, D gene, J gene, CDR3 DNA, CDR3 protein. The D gene is left open where the match is weak. A row's size may be missing; if present it is once, few, many or a size class.

length: 14; size: many; V: TRBV9; D: TRBD1; J: TRBJ1-4; DNA: TGTGCCAGCAACTTTGACAGGGGCAACGAAAAACTGTTTTTT; CDR3: CASNFDRGNEKLFF
length: 14; size: NA; V: TRBV18; D: NA; J: TRBJ2-5; DNA: TGTGCCAGCTCACCTCCCGGAGGGAGGGAGACCCAGTACTTC; CDR3: CASSPPGGRETQYF
length: 16; size: many; V: TRBV25-1; D: TRBD2; J: TRBJ2-1; DNA: TGTGCCAGCAGTGAAAATCTCGGAGCGGGAGGGGATGAGCAGTTCTTC; CDR3: CASSENLGAGGDEQFF
length: 15; size: many; V: TRBV25-1; D: NA; J: TRBJ2-7; DNA: TGTGCCAGCAGTAGGGTCGGTAACTTCGGGCGCGAGCAGTACTTC; CDR3: CASSRVGNFGREQYF
length: 15; size: NA; V: TRBV13; D: NA; J: TRBJ2-5; DNA: TGTGCCAGCAGCCCACACCTGGAGGGCCACGAGACCCAGTACTTC; CDR3: CASSPHLEGHETQYF
length: 14; size: few; V: TRBV27; D: NA; J: TRBJ2-4; DNA: TGTGCCAGCAGCTCTGGGGTAGCCAAAAACATTCAGTACTTC; CDR3: CASSSGVAKNIQYF
length: 14; size: NA; V: TRBV2; D: NA; J: TRBJ1-4; DNA: TGTGCCAGCAGTGCCTACCGGGCTAATGAAAAACTGTTTTTT; CDR3: CASSAYRANEKLFF
length: 13; size: many; V: TRBV12-3/TRBV12-4; D: NA; J: TRBJ2-1; DNA: TGTGCCAGCAGCCCAGGGGCGTACAATGAGCAGTTCTTC; CDR3: CASSPGAYNEQFF
length: 13; size: many; V: TRBV4-1; D: TRBD2; J: TRBJ2-1; DNA: TGCGCCAGCAGCCTAGCGGAGCGGGGTGAGCAGTTCTTC; CDR3: CASSLAERGEQFF
length: 16; size: NA; V: TRBV11-2; D: TRBD2; J: TRBJ2-5; DNA: TGTGCCAGCAGCTCCGGGGGGGCGGGAGTTGGGGAGACCCAGTACTTC; CDR3: CASSSGGAGVGETQYF
length: 12; size: NA; V: TRBV28; D: NA; J: TRBJ1-5; DNA: TGTGCCAGCAGCTATGGGACTCAGCCCCAGCATTTT; CDR3: CASSYGTQPQHF
length: 15; size: many; V: TRBV19; D: NA; J: TRBJ2-1; DNA: TGTGCCAGTAGTATAGTGTGGTCAGGGTCGAATGAGCAGTTCTTC; CDR3: CASSIVWSGSNEQFF
length: 15; size: many; V: TRBV15; D: NA; J: TRBJ2-2; DNA: TGTGCCATCAGCAGAGGCAGGGCGAACACCGGGGAGCTGTTTTTT; CDR3: CAISRGRANTGELFF
length: 14; size: NA; V: TRBV7-9; D: NA; J: TRBJ1-1; DNA: TGTGCCAGCAGCTTGTCGCTGACAGTTTCTGAAGCTTTCTTT; CDR3: CASSLSLTVSEAFF
length: 16; size: many; V: TRBV11-3; D: TRBD2; J: TRBJ2-1; DNA: TGTGCCAGCAGCCTATTTGGGGAGGGCCGTGAGAATGAGCAGTTCTTC; CDR3: CASSLFGEGRENEQFF
length: 16; size: many; V: TRBV20-1; D: NA; J: TRBJ2-1; DNA: TGCAGTGCTAGAGTCCCTAGCGAGAGCTCCTACAATGAGCAGTTCTTC; CDR3: CSARVPSESSYNEQFF
length: 16; size: many; V: TRBV7-9; D: TRBD2; J: TRBJ2-1; DNA: TGTGCCAGCAGCCCGAGCGGGACTAGCGCCTACAATGAGCAGTTCTTC; CDR3: CASSPSGTSAYNEQFF
length: 13; size: many; V: TRBV27; D: NA; J: TRBJ1-4; DNA: TGTGCCAGCAGTTGGCAGAGGGGTGAAAAACTGTTTTTT; CDR3: CASSWQRGEKLFF
length: 16; size: many; V: TRBV7-2; D: TRBD2; J: TRBJ2-3; DNA: TGTGCCAGCAGCTTAACCGTACTAGCGGGAATGGATACGCAGTATTTT; CDR3: CASSLTVLAGMDTQYF
length: 13; size: NA; V: TRBV12-3/TRBV12-4; D: NA; J: TRBJ2-1; DNA: TGTGCCAGCAGTTTCGCGGGGGCAGGGGAAAGGTTCTTC; CDR3: CASSFAGAGERFF
length: 14; size: NA; V: TRBV2; D: TRBD1; J: TRBJ1-1; DNA: TGTGCCAGCAGGTCACAGGGGAGGAACACTGAAGCTTTCTTT; CDR3: CASRSQGRNTEAFF
length: 18; size: NA; V: TRBV10-3; D: TRBD2; J: TRBJ2-3; DNA: TGTGCCATCAGTGAGTCAAGGAAGGCGGGAGGAGCTTCAGATACGCAGTATTTT; CDR3: CAISESRKAGGASDTQYF
length: 16; size: many; V: TRBV20-1; D: TRBD2; J: TRBJ2-5; DNA: TGCAGTGCTAGAGTTTTAGCGGGAGGGAAGCAAGAGACCCAGTACTTC; CDR3: CSARVLAGGKQETQYF
length: 14; size: many; V: TRBV30; D: TRBD2; J: TRBJ2-5; DNA: TGTGCCTGGAGTGTTGGCGGGAGTGGAGAGACCCAGTACTTC; CDR3: CAWSVGGSGETQYF
length: 17; size: NA; V: TRBV9; D: NA; J: TRBJ2-3; DNA: TGTGCCAGCAGCGTAGCCATCGCACTAGGGGGGACAGATACGCAGTATTTT; CDR3: CASSVAIALGGTDTQYF
length: 14; size: NA; V: TRBV15; D: NA; J: TRBJ1-4; DNA: TGTGCCACCAGCAGGGGTGGGCTAGGTGAGAAACCGTTTTTT; CDR3: CATSRGGLGEKPFF
length: 13; size: many; V: TRBV12-3/TRBV12-4; D: NA; J: TRBJ1-6; DNA: TGTGCCAGCAGTTTTCAGGCTAATTCACCCCTCCACTTT; CDR3: CASSFQANSPLHF
length: 17; size: few; V: TRBV3-1; D: NA; J: TRBJ2-5; DNA: TGTGCCAGCAGCCATATTACAGGGTCGAGCTTCCAAGAGACCCAGTACTTC; CDR3: CASSHITGSSFQETQYF
length: 13; size: many; V: TRBV6-5; D: NA; J: TRBJ1-4; DNA: TGTGCCAGCAGATCAGGGGCTAATGAAAAACTGTTTTTT; CDR3: CASRSGANEKLFF
length: 14; size: many; V: TRBV12-3/TRBV12-4; D: NA; J: TRBJ2-5; DNA: TGTGCCAGCAGTTTTTCAGGGATTGGGAAGACCCAGTACTTC; CDR3: CASSFSGIGKTQYF
length: 13; size: many; V: TRBV7-3; D: TRBD2; J: TRBJ2-2; DNA: TGTGCCAGCAGCCTTATAGCGGGCGGGGAGCTGTTTTTT; CDR3: CASSLIAGGELFF
length: 17; size: NA; V: TRBV28; D: TRBD2; J: TRBJ2-5; DNA: TGTGCCAGCAGTTGGGGCGTGGGTAGCGGGAGGAAAGAGACCCAGTACTTC; CDR3: CASSWGVGSGRKETQYF
length: 13; size: many; V: TRBV20-1; D: NA; J: TRBJ1-4; DNA: TGCAGTGCCCCGGGCACAACTAATGAAAAACTGTTTTTT; CDR3: CSAPGTTNEKLFF
length: 20; size: NA; V: TRBV9; D: TRBD1; J: TRBJ2-7; DNA: TGTGCCAGCAGCGTAGGGGCCGGGACAGGAAATCTGGCCCCAACGTACGAGCAGTACTTC; CDR3: CASSVGAGTGNLAPTYEQYF
length: 13; size: many; V: TRBV6-1; D: NA; J: TRBJ1-2; DNA: TGTGCCAGAGGGGGGATGAGGGGGTATGGCTACACCTTC; CDR3: CARGGMRGYGYTF
length: 13; size: many; V: TRBV11-3; D: NA; J: TRBJ1-2; DNA: TGTGCCAGCAGCTCGGGAATCTACTATGGCTACACCTTC; CDR3: CASSSGIYYGYTF
length: 18; size: NA; V: TRBV6-2/TRBV6-3; D: TRBD1; J: TRBJ2-3; DNA: TGTGCCAGCCATACTCGGACAGGGACAAGGTTCCTCACAGATACGCAGTATTTT; CDR3: CASHTRTGTRFLTDTQYF
length: 16; size: few; V: TRBV10-2; D: NA; J: TRBJ1-5; DNA: TGCGCCAGCAGTGAGTCGCCAGGGAATAGCAATCAGCCCCAGCATTTT; CDR3: CASSESPGNSNQPQHF
length: 12; size: once; V: TRBV30; D: NA; J: TRBJ1-3; DNA: TGTGCCTGGCGCCAGGGGAGAAACACCACATATTTT; CDR3: CAWRQGRNTTYF
length: 15; size: many; V: TRBV12-3/TRBV12-4; D: TRBD1; J: TRBJ2-2; DNA: TGTGCCAGCAGGGACAGGGGAAAGGACACCGGGGAGCTGTTTTTT; CDR3: CASRDRGKDTGELFF
length: 16; size: many; V: TRBV7-2; D: NA; J: TRBJ2-1; DNA: TGTGCCAGCAGCCCAGGGTTAGGGATGGGGCTAGTTGAGCAGTTCTTC; CDR3: CASSPGLGMGLVEQFF
length: 13; size: NA; V: TRBV28; D: TRBD1; J: TRBJ1-2; DNA: TGTGCCAGCAGTTTGGGACAGGGTGGAGGCCACACCTTC; CDR3: CASSLGQGGGHTF
length: 14; size: many; V: TRBV30; D: NA; J: TRBJ2-5; DNA: TGTGCCTGGAGTGACGGTACTAGCATGGAGACCCAGTACTTC; CDR3: CAWSDGTSMETQYF
length: 15; size: many; V: TRBV4-2; D: TRBD1; J: TRBJ1-2; DNA: TGTGCCAGCAGCCAAGTGGGACAGGGGATCGGTGGCTACACCTTC; CDR3: CASSQVGQGIGGYTF